This T cell receptor beta chain was recorded in a study of shared clonotypes between healthy human individuals. General study results and limits: Some clonotypes were shared by all four sorted-subset donors, while others were not shared. The non-shared ones had lower generation probabilities than the shared ones.

The repertoire was sequenced with immunoSEQ multiplex PCR; TCRdb's copy has only in-frame clones and lacks some. The repertoire consists of about 2.5 million clones, with about 90% occurring once and the leading ten covering 0.37%. About this clone itself: The antigen is unknown.

Germline CDR1 SGHVS, CDR2 FQNEAQ. The V gene end was trimmed by 5 bases and the J gene end by 3 bases; junction bases not matched to a gene: 7. The CDR3 runs to 17 residues. The rearrangement links TRBV7-8 to TRBJ2-2, with 12 bases that match TRBD2. This clonotype was sampled from a man aged 18 to 29 in good health. Some clones in this sample may be carry-over from other donors' samples. The sequenced sample consisted of naive CD4+ T cells from PBMCs. Subset reported: CD45RA+ positively selected. The CDR3 loop reads CASSPRLAGEHTGELFF. CDR3 DNA: TGTGCCAGCAGCCCACGACTAGCGGGAGAGCACACCGGGGAGCTGTTTTTT.